This TCR beta chain was recovered during a study of shared clonotypes between healthy human individuals. The V gene end was trimmed by 3 bases and the J gene end by 8 bases; junction bases not matched to a gene: 5. From germline, CDR1 is SNHLY and CDR2 FYNNEI. The CDR3 has 13 residues. Positive CCR7 selection of CD45RO-negative cells yielded the naive CD8 cells, and terminally differentiated effector memory CD45RA+ cells were excluded. Data came from immunoSEQ multiplex PCR; TCRdb stores just in-frame clones and leaves some out. The repertoire holds 550,000 to 750,000 clones, with about 95% as singletons.

The clonotype comes from a woman aged 30 to 39 in good health. Input material: naive CD8+ T cells sorted from blood. V usage is TRBV2 and J usage is TRBJ1-2; TRBD1 aligns across 8 bases. The CDR3 DNA reads TGTGCCAGCAGTGATCAGGGGGCTTGGGGCTACACCTTC. This translates into CASSDQGAWGYTF.